Below are 11 T cell receptor beta chains sequenced from a single sample in a study of CD8 T cells in Susac syndrome (dated by TCRdb to the late 2010s). The library was produced with the immunoSEQ multiplex PCR assay. RNA was extracted using the RNeasy kit, and roughly 0.5 to 1 microgram was reverse transcribed with random hexamers. TCRdb's own reprocessing of the public reads used fastp at Q25 and MiXCR and kept productive beta chains. Identical CDR3 protein sequences are pooled into one entry, listed with their most common genes and DNA. The sample table records about 190,000 distinct CDR3 sequences; about 95% of these occur just once. About 0.15% of the sample belongs to the ten largest clones. The specimen sequenced was CD8+ T cells from PBMCs. The receptor source for this set is a human donor with Susac syndrome.

This rearrangement joins TRBV11-2 to TRBJ2-3, with D possibly matching TRBD2 (5 bases). V lost 4 bases and J 4 bases, leaving 6 bases between the germline ends. The CDR3 has 12 residues. CDR1 is SGHAT and CDR2 is FQNNGV in the germline V gene. The CDR3 sequence is CASSSDSDTQYF. CDR3 DNA sequence: TGTGCCAGCAGCTCGGACTCAGATACGCAGTATTTT.

In nucleotides, the CDR3 is TGCGCCAGCAGCCCCACCGGGACAGCCAACTATGGCTACACCTTC. Protein: CASSPTGTANYGYTF. V is TRBV4-1 and J is TRBJ1-2; TRBD1 matches 7 bases. V dropped 4 bases and J dropped 2; count of bases not matched to a gene: 7. From germline, CDR1 is MGHRA and CDR2 YSYEKL. The CDR3 has 15 residues.

V and J are TRBV30 and TRBJ1-3, with D hard to call. CDR3 length: 13 amino acids. CDR1 GTSNPN and CDR2 SVGIG come from the germline V gene (reference sequence). With 2 bases removed from V and 1 base from J, the gap between germline ends came to 6 bases. CDR3 in DNA: TGTGCCTGGAGTTTGGGGTCTGGAAACACCATATATTTT. It encodes CAWSLGSGNTIYF.

The V gene is TRBV6-5, the J gene TRBJ1-1; TRBD1 matches 9 bases. Germline assignment: CDR1 MNHEY and CDR2 SVGAGI. CDR3 length: 14 residues. Losses at the gene ends were 5 bases for V and 4 bases for J; bases not matched to a gene: 5. Written as DNA, the CDR3 is TGTGCCAGCAGTAAGACAGGGGGGGGCACTGAAGCTTTCTTT. This sequence encodes CASSKTGGGTEAFF.

The chain joins TRBV6-5 to TRBJ1-1; D may be TRBD1 (5 bases). This CDR3 spans 14 amino acids. Per germline, CDR1 MNHEY and CDR2 SVGAGI. V gave up 2 bases and J gave up 2 bases, with 9 bases separating them. The chain's CDR3 is CASSYGGFNTEAFF. The CDR3 DNA follows: TGTGCCAGCAGTTACGGGGGGTTCAACACTGAAGCTTTCTTT.

This chain joins TRBV5-1 and TRBJ2-7, with a possible D match to TRBD1 (6 bases). The CDR3 is 11 residues long. V lost 4 bases and J 11 bases, leaving 13 bases between the germline ends. Germline CDR1 SGHRS, CDR2 YFSETQ. As DNA, the CDR3 is TGCGCCAGCAGCCCAGGGGTCATTGAGTACTTC. The encoded protein is CASSPGVIEYF.

CDR3 DNA sequence: TGTGCCATCAGAGACGTAACGGAATCCTACGAGCAGTACTTC. Amino acid sequence: CAIRDVTESYEQYF. V and J are TRBV10-3 and TRBJ2-7, with D hard to call. Germline values: CDR1 ENHRY, CDR2 SYGVKD. V dropped 6 bases and J dropped 1 base, with 13 bases sitting between them. The CDR3 covers 14 residues.

The chain uses TRBV2 and TRBJ1-5; TRBD1 is a possible D gene (6 bases). V lost 7 bases and J lost 3, with 13 bases in between. Germline V gene sequence: CDR1 SNHLY, CDR2 FYNNEI. The length of the CDR3 is 14 residues. CDR3 residues: CASTRTAPNQPQHF. The CDR3 nucleotides are TGTGCCAGCACTAGGACAGCCCCCAATCAGCCCCAGCATTTT.

In this sample, this clonotype turned up once. The CDR3: CSARDGGIYGYTF. The CDR3, as DNA: TGCAGTGCTAGAGACGGGGGCATCTATGGCTACACCTTC. The chain links TRBV20-1 to TRBJ1-2; D possibly corresponds to TRBD1 (6 bases). Germline V gene lookup returns CDR1 DFQATT and CDR2 SNEGSKA (reference sequence). Between the trimmed V and J ends, which lost 0 bases and 4 bases, there was a span of 9 bases. CDR3 length equals 13 residues.

On this clonotype: A junction end diverges from the germline sequence, so it may reflect a read error. The gene calls are TRBV12-3 or TRBV12-4 and TRBJ1-2; no clear D. The CDR3 runs to 11 residues. The CDR3, as DNA: TGTGCCAGCGGTTTTGAGTATGGCTACACCTTC. Residues: CASGFEYGYTF.

V usage is TRBV5-1 and J usage is TRBJ2-1, with D perhaps TRBD2 (5 bases). Looked up from germline, CDR1 is SGHRS and CDR2 is YFSETQ. CDR3 length: 14 amino acids. V was shortened by 3 bases and J by 4 bases, with 11 bases between the two germline ends. The CDR3 DNA follows: TGCGCCAGCAGCTCCGAAGCGGTGTACAATGAGCAGTTCTTC. Translated, it gives CASSSEAVYNEQFF.